One sample yielded the 17 T cell receptor beta chains listed below, sequenced in a study of T cell responses to AZD1222 COVID-19 vaccine. Sequencing was performed with immunoSEQ multiplex PCR; in TCRdb, only in-frame clones are kept and a portion is missing. This table has around 140,000 clones, 88% appearing once. The input for sequencing was peripheral blood, taken 28 days after the second dose of the MenACWY control vaccine. These receptor sequences come from an adult who received the MenACWY meningococcal vaccine as a control.

This clone occurred many times. The chain is built from TRBV29-1 and TRBJ1-1, with D perhaps TRBD1 (6 bases). The V gene's germline CDR1 is SQVTM and CDR2 ANQGSEA. The CDR3 is 13 residues long. The V end lost 4 bases, the J end lost 0 bases, and 9 bases lay between the germline ends. CDR3 sequence: CSVAGHLNTEAFF. Here the CDR3 DNA reads TGCAGCGTTGCGGGACACTTGAACACTGAAGCTTTCTTT.

The chain has TRBV7-9 and TRBJ2-7, with TRBD2 matching 10 bases. Per germline, CDR1 SEHNR and CDR2 FQNEAQ (reference sequence). The CDR3 has 12 residues. V lost 11 bases and J lost 2; bases outside the gene matches: 3. The DNA for the CDR3 is TGTGCCGGGACTAGCGCTACCTACGAGCAGTACTTC. Protein sequence: CAGTSATYEQYF.

V usage is TRBV27 and J usage is TRBJ2-7; D call uncertain. Trimming removed 6 bases from V and 3 bases from J, with 15 bases in between. In germline, CDR1 is MNHEY, CDR2 SMNVEV (reference sequence). The CDR3 runs to 14 residues. The CDR3 bases are TGTGCCAGCAGATTTAATGGTTTCCTCTACGAGCAGTACTTC. Residues: CASRFNGFLYEQYF.

The chain couples TRBV27 to TRBJ2-3; 8 bases agree with TRBD2. The trim removed 4 bases at V and 5 bases at J, leaving 5 bases unmatched. Germline-derived CDR1 and CDR2 are MNHEY and SMNVEV (reference sequence). The CDR3 covers 14 residues. The CDR3 sequence: CASSSGLGVDTQYF. The CDR3 bases are TGTGCCAGCAGTTCGGGACTAGGCGTAGATACGCAGTATTTT.

J is TRBJ1-1 and V is TRBV7-3; D gene ambiguous. V dropped 1 base and J dropped 8 bases, with 11 bases sitting between them. The CDR3 is 13 residues long. CDR1 and CDR2 (germline): SGHTA, FQGTGA. As DNA, the CDR3 is TGTGCCAGCAGCTTAAGACGTTGCCCCGAAGCTTTCTTT. This translates into CASSLRRCPEAFF.

V and J are TRBV12-3 or TRBV12-4 and TRBJ2-1; D remains unclear. V was shortened by 3 bases and J by 0 bases, with 3 bases between the two germline ends. CDR3 length equals 13 residues. CDR3: CASSLGSYNEQFF. The CDR3 DNA follows: TGTGCCAGCAGTTTGGGCTCCTACAATGAGCAGTTCTTC.

The rearrangement links TRBV15 to TRBJ2-1; 8 bases fit TRBD1. Germline assignment: CDR1 LNHNV and CDR2 YYDKDF (reference sequence). V lost 1 base and J lost 1; bases outside the gene matches: 6. The CDR3 spans 17 residues. CDR3 sequence reads: CATSRVGQGLSYNEQFF. CDR3 bases: TGTGCCACCAGCAGAGTAGGACAGGGCCTATCCTACAATGAGCAGTTCTTC.

The gene calls are TRBV5-4 and TRBJ1-1, with 8 bases fitting TRBD1. The CDR3 spans 13 residues. V shed 4 bases, J shed 6 bases, and the junction held 5 bases outside the gene matches. Germline V gives CDR1 SGHNT, CDR2 YYREEE (reference sequence). CDR3 amino acids: CASSIDRGPEAFF. The DNA of the CDR3 is TGTGCCAGCAGCATAGACAGGGGCCCTGAAGCTTTCTTT.

The V and J genes are TRBV24-1 and TRBJ1-1; D is perhaps TRBD1 (6 bases). CDR3 size: 14 residues. V lost 7 bases and J lost 0, with 11 bases in between. Germline V gene lookup returns CDR1 KGHDR and CDR2 SFDVKD. For the CDR3, the DNA is TGTGCCACCAGAGGGACATCTATGAACACTGAAGCTTTCTTT. It specifies CATRGTSMNTEAFF.

The chain couples TRBV6-1 to TRBJ2-1; 8 positions match TRBD2. Trimming removed 3 bases from V and 0 bases from J; junction bases left unmatched: 4. CDR1 is MNHNS and CDR2 is SASEGT in the germline V gene. The CDR3 is 16 residues long. CDR3 loop: CASSERGESSYNEQFF. Written as DNA, the CDR3 is TGTGCCAGCAGTGAGCGGGGGGAAAGCTCCTACAATGAGCAGTTCTTC.

This clone was counted a few times. The chain employs TRBV5-1 and TRBJ2-1; 13 bases fit TRBD2. Germline V gene data show CDR1 as SGHRS and CDR2 as YFSETQ. This CDR3 contains 16 residues. After removal of 3 bases from V and 0 bases from J, the junction contained 0 bases not matched to a gene. DNA for the CDR3: TGCGCCAGCAGCTGGACTAGCGGGGGCTCCTACAATGAGCAGTTCTTC. Its protein product is CASSWTSGGSYNEQFF.

The chain couples TRBV9 to TRBJ1-4, with TRBD1 matching 8 bases. The germline V gene encodes CDR1 SGDLS and CDR2 YYNGEE. V shed 2 bases and J 8 bases; nucleotides not matched to a gene: 5. The CDR3 covers 14 residues. CDR3 sequence (DNA): TGTGCCAGCAGCGTTCAGGGGGCGGGAGAAAAACTGTTTTTT. Its translation is CASSVQGAGEKLFF.

This clone turned up a few times. The chain has TRBV5-5 and TRBJ2-7; TRBD2 is a possible D gene (5 bases). Germline V gene sequence: CDR1 SGHKS, CDR2 YYEKEE (reference sequence). This CDR3 comprises 17 residues. V was pared by 0 bases and J by 5 bases, with 21 bases between. For the CDR3, the DNA is TGTGCCAGCAGCTTGGGGCTAGAGGGCGTTGGTACCGACGAGCAGTACTTC. Translating gives CASSLGLEGVGTDEQYF.

The chain is built from TRBV6-4 and TRBJ1-2; 9 bases agree with TRBD1. The CDR3 consists of 15 residues. V was pared by 0 bases and J by 4 bases, with 3 bases of the junction left unmatched. Germline CDR1 MRHNA, CDR2 SNTAGT. The CDR3 loop reads CASSDSMTGGYGYTF. CDR3 nucleotide sequence: TGTGCCAGCAGTGACTCGATGACAGGGGGCTATGGCTACACCTTC.

The chain links TRBV19 to TRBJ1-5; 9 bases map to TRBD1. The J segment lost 4 bases and the V segment lost 6 bases, leaving 7 bases of the junction unmatched. This CDR3 contains 15 residues. Germline V CDR1 and CDR2: LNHDA, SQIVND (reference sequence). The CDR3 DNA follows: TGTGCCAGTAGACCCGGGACAGGGAGAAATCAGCCCCAGCATTTT. Translating gives CASRPGTGRNQPQHF.

The gene calls are TRBV5-1 and TRBJ1-2; D unresolved. CDR1 and CDR2 (germline): SGHRS, YFSETQ. Trimming took off 1 base at V and 2 bases at J, with 6 bases between the two ends. The CDR3 spans 13 residues. CDR3 nucleotides: TGCGCCAGCAGCTTGTTAGGGAACTATGGCTACACCTTC. Translated, it gives CASSLLGNYGYTF.

The V gene is TRBV9, the J gene TRBJ1-2, with 8 bases fitting TRBD1. CDR3 length: 14 amino acids. Germline trimming cut 1 base from V and 8 bases from J; bases unmatched to any gene: 7. Germline lookup yields CDR1 SGDLS and CDR2 YYNGEE. The CDR3 DNA follows: TGTGCCAGCAGCGTACAAGACAGGGGTTACGGCTACACCTTC. Translation: CASSVQDRGYGYTF. The whole variable domain, remainder taken from reference TRBV9 and TRBJ1-2, is DSGVTQTPKHLITATGQRVTLRCSPRSGDLSVYWYQQSLDQGLQFLIQYYNGEERAKGNILERFSAQQFPDLHSELNLSSLELGDSALYFCASSVQDRGYGYTFGSGTRLTVV.